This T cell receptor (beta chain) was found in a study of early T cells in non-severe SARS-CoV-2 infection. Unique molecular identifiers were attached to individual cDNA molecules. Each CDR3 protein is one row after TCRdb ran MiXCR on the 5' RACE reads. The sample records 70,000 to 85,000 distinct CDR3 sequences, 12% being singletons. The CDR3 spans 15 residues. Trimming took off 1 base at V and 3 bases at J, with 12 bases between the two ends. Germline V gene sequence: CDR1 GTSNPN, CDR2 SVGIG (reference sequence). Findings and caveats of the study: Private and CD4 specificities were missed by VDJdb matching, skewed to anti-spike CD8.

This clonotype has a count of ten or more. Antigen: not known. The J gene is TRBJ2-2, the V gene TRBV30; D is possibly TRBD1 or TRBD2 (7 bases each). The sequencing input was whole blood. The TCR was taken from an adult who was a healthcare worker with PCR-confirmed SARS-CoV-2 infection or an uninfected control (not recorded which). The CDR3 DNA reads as TGTGCCTGGAGTGGACAGGGACTATACACCGGGGAGCTGTTTTTT. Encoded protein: CAWSGQGLYTGELFF.